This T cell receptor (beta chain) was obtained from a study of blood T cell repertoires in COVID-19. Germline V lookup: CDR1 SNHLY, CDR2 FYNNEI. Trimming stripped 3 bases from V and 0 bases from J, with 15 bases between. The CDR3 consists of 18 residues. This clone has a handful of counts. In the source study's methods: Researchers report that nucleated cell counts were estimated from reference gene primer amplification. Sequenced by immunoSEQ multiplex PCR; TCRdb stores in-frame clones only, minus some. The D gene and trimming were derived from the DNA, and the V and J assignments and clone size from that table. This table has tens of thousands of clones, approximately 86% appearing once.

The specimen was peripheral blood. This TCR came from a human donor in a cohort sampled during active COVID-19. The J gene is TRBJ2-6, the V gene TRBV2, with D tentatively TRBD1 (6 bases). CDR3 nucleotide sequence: TGTGCCAGCAGTGAGTTCAGGACAGCTCACTCTGGGGCCAACGTCCTGACTTTC. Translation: CASSEFRTAHSGANVLTF. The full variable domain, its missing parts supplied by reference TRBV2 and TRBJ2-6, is EPEVTQTPSHQVTQMGQEVILRCVPISNHLYFYWYRQILGQKVEFLVSFYNNEISEKSEIFDDQFSVERPDGSNFTLKIRSTKLEDSAMYFCASSEFRTAHSGANVLTFGAGSRLTVL.